This T cell receptor (beta chain) comes out of a study of T cell changes during pregnancy in multiple sclerosis. Profiling relied on immunoSEQ multiplex PCR, and the TCRdb table lists in-frame clones only, not all of them. The sample yields 20,000 to 30,000 clones, around 90% seen once. This specimen consisted of CD4+ T cells from peripheral blood mononuclear cells, obtained in the first trimester of pregnancy. The TCR sequence derives from a female donor in good health, enrolled as a control in a pregnancy study.

The CDR3 sequence is CAWSVMTGKNSPLHF. CDR3 in DNA: TGTGCCTGGAGTGTTATGACAGGGAAGAATTCACCCCTCCACTTT. This chain links TRBV30 with TRBJ1-6; 7 nucleotides align to TRBD1. Germline loops: CDR1 GTSNPN, CDR2 SVGIG (reference sequence). After removal of 0 bases from V and 7 bases from J, the junction contained 6 bases not matched to a gene. The CDR3 has 15 amino acids. Variable domain in full (rest from reference TRBV30 and TRBJ1-6): SQTIHQWPATLVQPVGSPLSLECTVEGTSNPNLYWYRQAAGRGLQLLFYSVGIGQISSEVPQNLSASRPQDRQFILSSKKLLLSDSGFYLCAWSVMTGKNSPLHFGNGTRLTVT.